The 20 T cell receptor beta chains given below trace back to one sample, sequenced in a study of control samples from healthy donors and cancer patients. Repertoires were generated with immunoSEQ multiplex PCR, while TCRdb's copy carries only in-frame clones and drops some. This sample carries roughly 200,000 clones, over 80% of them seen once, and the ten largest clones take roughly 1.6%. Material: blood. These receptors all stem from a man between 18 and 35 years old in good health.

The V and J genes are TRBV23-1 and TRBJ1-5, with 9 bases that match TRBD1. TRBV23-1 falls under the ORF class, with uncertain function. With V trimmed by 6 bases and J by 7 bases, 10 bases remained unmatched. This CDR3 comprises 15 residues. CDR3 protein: CASRVQGAGDQPQHF. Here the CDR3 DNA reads TGCGCCAGCAGGGTACAGGGGGCAGGGGACCAGCCCCAGCATTTT.

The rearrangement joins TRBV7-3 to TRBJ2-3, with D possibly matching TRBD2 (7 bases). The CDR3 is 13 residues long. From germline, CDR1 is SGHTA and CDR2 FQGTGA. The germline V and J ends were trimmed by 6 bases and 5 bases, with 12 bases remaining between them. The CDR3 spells CASSRGAEDTQYF. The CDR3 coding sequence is TGTGCCAGCAGTCGGGGGGCCGAAGATACGCAGTATTTT.

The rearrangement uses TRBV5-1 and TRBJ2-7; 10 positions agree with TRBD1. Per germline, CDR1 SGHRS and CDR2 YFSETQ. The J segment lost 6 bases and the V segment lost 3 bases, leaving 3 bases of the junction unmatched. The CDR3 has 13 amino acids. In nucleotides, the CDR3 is TGCGCCAGCAGCTCCGGACAGGGGGGCGAGCAGTACTTC. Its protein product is CASSSGQGGEQYF. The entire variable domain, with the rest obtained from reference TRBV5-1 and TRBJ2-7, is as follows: KAGVTQTPRYLIKTRGQQVTLSCSPISGHRSVSWYQQTPGQGLQFLFEYFSETQRNKGNFPGRFSGRQFSNSRSEMNVSTLELGDSALYLCASSSGQGGEQYFGPGTRLTVT.

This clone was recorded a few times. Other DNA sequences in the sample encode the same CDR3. This chain's CDR3 is CASSLSYNEQFF. DNA of the CDR3: TGTGCCAGCAGTTTAAGTTACAATGAGCAGTTCTTC. This rearrangement joins TRBV28 to TRBJ2-1, with no clear D. V dropped 2 bases and J dropped 4 bases, with 3 bases sitting between them. Germline lookup yields CDR1 MDHEN and CDR2 SYDVKM. CDR3 size: 12 residues.

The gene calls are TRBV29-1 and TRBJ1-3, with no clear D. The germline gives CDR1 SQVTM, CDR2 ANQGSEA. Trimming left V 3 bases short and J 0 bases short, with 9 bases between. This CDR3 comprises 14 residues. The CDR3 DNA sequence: TGCAGCGTTGAGGACGGAAGCTCTGGAAACACCATATATTTT. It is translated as CSVEDGSSGNTIYF.

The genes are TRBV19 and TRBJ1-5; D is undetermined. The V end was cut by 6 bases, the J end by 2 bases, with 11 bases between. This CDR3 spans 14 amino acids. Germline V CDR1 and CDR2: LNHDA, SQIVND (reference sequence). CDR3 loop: CASSQPGGNQPQHF. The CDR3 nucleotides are TGTGCCAGTAGCCAACCGGGTGGCAATCAGCCCCAGCATTTT. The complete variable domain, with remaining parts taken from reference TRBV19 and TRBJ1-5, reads DGGITQSPKYLFRKEGQNVTLSCEQNLNHDAMYWYRQDPGQGLRLIYYSQIVNDFQKGDIAEGYSVSREKKESFPLTVTSAQKNPTAFYLCASSQPGGNQPQHFGDGTRLSIL.

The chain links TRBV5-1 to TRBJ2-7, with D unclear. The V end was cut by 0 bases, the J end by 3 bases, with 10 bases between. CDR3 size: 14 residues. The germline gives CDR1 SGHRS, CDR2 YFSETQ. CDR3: CASSLGVENYEQYF. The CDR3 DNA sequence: TGCGCCAGCAGCTTGGGGGTGGAAAACTACGAGCAGTACTTC. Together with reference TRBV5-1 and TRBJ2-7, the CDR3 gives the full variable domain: KAGVTQTPRYLIKTRGQQVTLSCSPISGHRSVSWYQQTPGQGLQFLFEYFSETQRNKGNFPGRFSGRQFSNSRSEMNVSTLELGDSALYLCASSLGVENYEQYFGPGTRLTVT.

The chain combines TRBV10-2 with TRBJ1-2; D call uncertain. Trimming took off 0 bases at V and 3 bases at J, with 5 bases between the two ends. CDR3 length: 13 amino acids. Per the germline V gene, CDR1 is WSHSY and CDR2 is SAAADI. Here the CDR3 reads CASSESPYYGYTF. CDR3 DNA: TGCGCCAGCAGTGAGTCTCCCTACTATGGCTACACCTTC.

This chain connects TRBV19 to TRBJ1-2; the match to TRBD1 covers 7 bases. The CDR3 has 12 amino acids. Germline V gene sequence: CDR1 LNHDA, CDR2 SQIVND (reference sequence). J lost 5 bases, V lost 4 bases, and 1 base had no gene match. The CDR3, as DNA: TGTGCCAGTAGTACACAGGGGTATGGCTACACCTTC. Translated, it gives CASSTQGYGYTF.

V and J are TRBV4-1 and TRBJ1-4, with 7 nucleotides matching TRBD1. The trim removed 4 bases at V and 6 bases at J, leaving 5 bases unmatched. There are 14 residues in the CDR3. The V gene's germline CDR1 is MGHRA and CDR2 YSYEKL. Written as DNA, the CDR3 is TGCGCCAGCAGCCCGACAGGGAGACATGAAAAACTGTTTTTT. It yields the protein CASSPTGRHEKLFF.

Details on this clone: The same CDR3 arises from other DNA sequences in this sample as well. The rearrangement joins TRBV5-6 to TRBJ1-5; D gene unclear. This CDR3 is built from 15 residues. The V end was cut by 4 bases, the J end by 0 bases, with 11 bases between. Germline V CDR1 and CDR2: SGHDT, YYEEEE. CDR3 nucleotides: TGTGCCAGCAGCCTGAGCGGTTCTAGCAATCAGCCCCAGCATTTT. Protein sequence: CASSLSGSSNQPQHF.

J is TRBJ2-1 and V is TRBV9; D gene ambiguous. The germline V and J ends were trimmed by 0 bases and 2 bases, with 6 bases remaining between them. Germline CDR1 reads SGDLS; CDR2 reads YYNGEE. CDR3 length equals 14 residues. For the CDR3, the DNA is TGTGCCAGCAGCGTAGAGGGCACCTACAATGAGCAGTTCTTC. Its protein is CASSVEGTYNEQFF.

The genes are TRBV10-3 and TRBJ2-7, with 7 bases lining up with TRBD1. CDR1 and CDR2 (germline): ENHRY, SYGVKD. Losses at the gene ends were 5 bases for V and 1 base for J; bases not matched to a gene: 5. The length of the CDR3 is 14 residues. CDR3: CAISTGTESYEQYF. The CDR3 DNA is TGTGCCATCAGTACCGGGACAGAGTCCTACGAGCAGTACTTC.

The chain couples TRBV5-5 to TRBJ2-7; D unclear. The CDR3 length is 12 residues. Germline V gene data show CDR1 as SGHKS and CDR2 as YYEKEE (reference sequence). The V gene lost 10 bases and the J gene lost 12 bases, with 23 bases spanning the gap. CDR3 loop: CAGGEYSTGLYF. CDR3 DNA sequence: TGTGCCGGCGGAGAATATTCGACGGGTCTGTACTTC.

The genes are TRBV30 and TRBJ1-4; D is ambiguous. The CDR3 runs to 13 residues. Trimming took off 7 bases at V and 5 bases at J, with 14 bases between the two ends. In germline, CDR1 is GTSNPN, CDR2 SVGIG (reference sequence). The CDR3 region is CASLTTDNEKLFF. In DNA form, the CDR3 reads TGTGCCTCACTGACTACGGACAATGAAAAACTGTTTTTT.

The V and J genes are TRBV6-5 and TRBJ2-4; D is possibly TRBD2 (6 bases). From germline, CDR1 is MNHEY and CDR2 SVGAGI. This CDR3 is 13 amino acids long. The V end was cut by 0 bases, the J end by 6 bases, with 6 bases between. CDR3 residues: CASSYSGGNIQYF. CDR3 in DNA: TGTGCCAGCAGTTACTCGGGGGGAAACATTCAGTACTTC.

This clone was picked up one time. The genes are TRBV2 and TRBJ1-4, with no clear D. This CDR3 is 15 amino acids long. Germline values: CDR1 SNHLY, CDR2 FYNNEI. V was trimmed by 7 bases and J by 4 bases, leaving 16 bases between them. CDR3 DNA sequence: TGTGCCAGCAAAAATCGGGGAGAGATTAATGAAAAACTGTTTTTT. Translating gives CASKNRGEINEKLFF. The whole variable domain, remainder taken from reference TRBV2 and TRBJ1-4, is EPEVTQTPSHQVTQMGQEVILRCVPISNHLYFYWYRQILGQKVEFLVSFYNNEISEKSEIFDDQFSVERPDGSNFTLKIRSTKLEDSAMYFCASKNRGEINEKLFFGSGTQLSVL.

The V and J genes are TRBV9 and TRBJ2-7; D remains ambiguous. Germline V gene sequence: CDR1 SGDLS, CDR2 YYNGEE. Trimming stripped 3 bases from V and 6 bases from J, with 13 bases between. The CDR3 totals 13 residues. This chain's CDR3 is CASSAPPDREQYF. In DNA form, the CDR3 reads TGTGCCAGCAGCGCCCCCCCAGACCGCGAGCAGTACTTC.

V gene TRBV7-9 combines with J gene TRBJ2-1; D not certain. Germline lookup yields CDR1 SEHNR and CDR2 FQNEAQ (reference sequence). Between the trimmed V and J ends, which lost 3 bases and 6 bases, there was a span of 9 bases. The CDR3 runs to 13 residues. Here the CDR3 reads CASSFASTNEQFF. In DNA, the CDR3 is TGTGCCAGCAGCTTTGCCAGCACCAATGAGCAGTTCTTC. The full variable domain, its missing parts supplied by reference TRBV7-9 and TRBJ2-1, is DTGVSQNPRHKITKRGQNVTFRCDPISEHNRLYWYRQTLGQGPEFLTYFQNEAQLEKSRLLSDRFSAERPKGSFSTLEIQRTEQGDSAMYLCASSFASTNEQFFGPGTRLTVL.

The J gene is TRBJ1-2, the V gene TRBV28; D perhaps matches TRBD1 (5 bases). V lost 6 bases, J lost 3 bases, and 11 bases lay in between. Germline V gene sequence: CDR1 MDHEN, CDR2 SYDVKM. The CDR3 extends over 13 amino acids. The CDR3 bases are TGTGCCAGCAGCGAGCTGACAGACTATGGCTACACCTTC. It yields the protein CASSELTDYGYTF.